The rows below give T cell receptor beta chains drawn from one sample of a study of blood T cell repertoires in COVID-19. Using immunoSEQ multiplex PCR, the repertoire was profiled, and TCRdb retains in-frame clones only, with some absent. The sample comprises over 90,000 clones, approximately 81% of which are singletons, and 4.4% rests with the top ten. The material sequenced was peripheral blood. These receptors were obtained from a man between 60 and 75 years old with acute or convalescent COVID-19. Each CDR3 is given without its conserved first and last residue. Fields, in order: V gene, J gene, clone size, CDR3 protein. A clone size is listed for some rows: how often the clone was seen (once, few, many), or a class if it is expanded.

>TRBV13|TRBJ1-1|.
ASSVSVTEAF
>TRBV12-2|TRBJ2-7|.
ASRLVYGLAGVGEQY
>TRBV14|TRBJ2-1|.
ASSQERRKGDNEQF
>TRBV11-2|TRBJ2-7|.
ASSLIAEQY
>TRBV19|TRBJ1-1|.
ASSTGGTYYMNTEAF
>TRBV28|TRBJ2-7|.
ASRMTGQPYEQY
>TRBV6-5|TRBJ1-5|few
ASSFRSNQPQH
>TRBV19|TRBJ2-1|.
ASSRSGVTSGNLGYNEQF
>TRBV24-1|TRBJ2-1|.
ATSDLAGGNEQF
>TRBV7-2|TRBJ2-3|.
ASSFVQGALITDTQY
>TRBV5-4|TRBJ2-2|.
ASSVGYRVNTGELF
>TRBV11-3|TRBJ2-7|.
ASSSSTSSYEQY
>TRBV9|TRBJ1-2|.
ASSAYLNRDVSGYT
>TRBV28|TRBJ1-5|few
ASRDRGPQPQH
>TRBV28|TRBJ2-1|.
ASSSAGETYNEQF
>TRBV10-3|TRBJ1-1|.
ATTDRTGGSNTEAF
>TRBV12-5|TRBJ1-6|.
ASSPEGGTNSPLH
>TRBV29-1|TRBJ2-3|.
SVGFSGGETDTQY
>TRBV24-1|TRBJ2-1|.
ATSGRGGPYNEQF
>TRBV5-1|TRBJ2-1|.
ASSLEPGQRTRNEQF
>TRBV28|TRBJ2-5|.
ASSFRGADQETQY
>TRBV7-9|TRBJ1-2|.
ASSGGQGINYGYT
>TRBV7-2|TRBJ1-4|few
ASSPSTNEKLF
>TRBV4-3|TRBJ1-2|.
ASSQAADFNYGYT
>TRBV28|TRBJ2-2|.
ASSLSTGTNTGELF
>TRBV10-3|TRBJ2-3|once
AISEISGLAGGPRDTQY
>TRBV3-1/TRBV3-2|TRBJ2-7|.
ASSQDKVFTGIAEQY
>TRBV28|TRBJ2-2|.
ASSSALAGVNSGELF
>TRBV7-2|TRBJ2-2|.
ASRYPRTGDLPNTGELF
>TRBV11-3|TRBJ1-1|.
ASSGGPRGTEAF
>TRBV9|TRBJ2-3|.
ASSVVASGRTDTQY
>TRBV28|TRBJ2-5|few
ASRDGGGYRGETQY
>TRBV5-4|TRBJ2-7|.
ASSLDRVGEQY
>TRBV15|TRBJ1-1|.
ATSRVRTGRSSTEAF
>TRBV29-1|TRBJ2-3|.
SVGAWGGAQY
>TRBV7-3|TRBJ1-2|.
ASSDRAGSIYGYT
>TRBV11-2|TRBJ2-5|.
ASSLDSVGQETQY
>TRBV7-2|TRBJ1-2|.
ASSLVSGGRDYGYT
>TRBV4-3|TRBJ1-3|.
ASSQDIGQSGNTIY
>TRBV9|TRBJ2-5|.
ASSVVAREGETQY
>TRBV7-8|TRBJ2-2|.
ASSWGGPGTGELF
>TRBV5-1|TRBJ2-7|.
ASSVSETGGYEQY
>TRBV29-1|TRBJ2-5|.
SVPRTSGEETQY
>TRBV25-1|TRBJ2-2|.
ASSATWGVNTGELF
>TRBV6-4|TRBJ2-1|.
ASSRERDFDEQF
>TRBV10-3|TRBJ1-2|.
AISETQQDYGYT
>TRBV9|TRBJ1-3|.
ASSVGGHPGNTIY
>TRBV6-5|TRBJ1-2|.
ACGDSPYGYT
>TRBV11-2|TRBJ2-5|.
ASSVTGNQETQY